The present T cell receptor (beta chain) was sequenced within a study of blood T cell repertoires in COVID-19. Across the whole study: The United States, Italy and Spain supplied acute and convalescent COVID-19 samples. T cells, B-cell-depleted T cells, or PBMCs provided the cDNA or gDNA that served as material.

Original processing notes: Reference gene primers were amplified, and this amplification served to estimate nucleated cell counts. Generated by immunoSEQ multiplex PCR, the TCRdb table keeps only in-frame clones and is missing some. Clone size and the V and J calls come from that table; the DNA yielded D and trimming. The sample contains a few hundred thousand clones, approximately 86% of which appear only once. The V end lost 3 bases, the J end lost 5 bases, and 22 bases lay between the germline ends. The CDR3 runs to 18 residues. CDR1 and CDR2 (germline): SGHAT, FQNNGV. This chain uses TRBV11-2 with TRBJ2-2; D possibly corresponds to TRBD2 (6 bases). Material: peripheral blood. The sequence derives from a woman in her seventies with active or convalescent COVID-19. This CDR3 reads CASSFKPSPSEGTGELFF. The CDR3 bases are TGTGCCAGCAGCTTCAAGCCATCGCCTAGCGAAGGGACCGGGGAGCTGTTTTTT.